Below, 29 T cell receptor beta chains from the same sample are listed, as sequenced in a study of OX40 agonist ivuxolimab in advanced cancers. The method was immunoSEQ multiplex PCR; TCRdb's version includes in-frame clones alone and lacks a portion of them. This sample yields some 57,000 clones, of which around nine tenths are seen a single time; about 1% belongs to the top ten. The material sequenced was CD4+ or CD8+ T cells sorted from blood, taken in a trial of the OX40 agonist ivuxolimab. All receptors derive from an adult with an advanced solid tumor such as melanoma, head and neck, liver or kidney cancer.

This clone is a singleton in its sample. The rearrangement links TRBV7-2 to TRBJ2-2, with 11 bases matching TRBD1. V gave up 6 bases and J gave up 3 bases; unmatched junction bases: 3. Looked up from germline, CDR1 is SGHTA and CDR2 is FQGNSA. The CDR3 runs 15 residues. The CDR3 loop is CASRRDRGYTGELFF. The DNA of the CDR3 is TGTGCCAGCAGGAGGGACAGGGGGTACACCGGGGAGCTGTTTTTT.

The chain joins TRBV9 to TRBJ1-3; maybe TRBD1 (6 bases). CDR3 length equals 16 residues. Trimming shortened V by 3 bases and J by 0 bases, and 13 bases separated the two germline ends. In germline, CDR1 is SGDLS, CDR2 YYNGEE. CDR3 in DNA: TGTGCCAGCAGCGGGGGGCAGATGAACTCTGGAAACACCATATATTTT. It is translated as CASSGGQMNSGNTIYF.

V is TRBV4-2 and J is TRBJ1-5; perhaps TRBD1 as D (5 bases). Trimming shortened V by 3 bases and J by 10 bases, and 19 bases separated the two germline ends. Germline CDR1 LGHNA, CDR2 YNFKEQ. The CDR3 consists of 15 residues. The CDR3 here is CASSQWYMAGNPQHF. DNA for the CDR3: TGTGCCAGCAGCCAGTGGTACATGGCAGGGAACCCCCAGCATTTT.

The chain has TRBV15 and TRBJ2-7; 11 bases agree with TRBD2. Germline assignment: CDR1 LNHNV and CDR2 YYDKDF (reference sequence). Losses at the gene ends were 4 bases for V and 7 bases for J; bases not matched to a gene: 12. The CDR3 is 16 amino acids. The CDR3 DNA is TGTGCCACCAGCATCACTCTGGGTCTAGCGGGAGGTGAGCAGTACTTC. Residues: CATSITLGLAGGEQYF.

V usage is TRBV19 and J usage is TRBJ2-4, with D possibly called TRBD1 or TRBD2 (5 bases each). Trimming stripped 5 bases from V and 1 base from J, with 12 bases between. This CDR3 is 15 amino acids long. Per germline, CDR1 LNHDA and CDR2 SQIVND (reference sequence). DNA for the CDR3: TGTGCCAGTAGTGCGATGGGGGTTGCCAAAAACATTCAGTACTTC. It codes for CASSAMGVAKNIQYF.

The V call is TRBV6-1, the J call TRBJ2-7; 8 bases match TRBD1. V lost 5 bases, J lost 7 bases, and 7 bases stayed unmatched. CDR3 length: 13 residues. CDR1 is MNHNS and CDR2 is SASEGT in the germline V gene. The chain's CDR3 is CASSPTGDGEQYF. For the CDR3, the DNA is TGTGCCAGCAGTCCGACAGGGGATGGTGAGCAGTACTTC.

This clone was seen a single time. This chain connects TRBV19 to TRBJ2-7; 9 bases line up with TRBD1. The length of the CDR3 is 15 residues. Trimming removed 11 bases from V and 5 bases from J; junction bases left unmatched: 16. Germline values: CDR1 LNHDA, CDR2 SQIVND (reference sequence). The CDR3 protein is CAASTPGQGYHEQYF. The CDR3 coding sequence is TGTGCCGCCTCTACACCGGGACAGGGATATCACGAGCAGTACTTC.

The chain uses TRBV11-3 and TRBJ2-1; D may be TRBD2 (6 bases). This CDR3 contains 13 residues. Germline V gene sequence: CDR1 SGHNT, CDR2 YENEEA. V was trimmed by 1 base and J by 8 bases, leaving 9 bases between them. CDR3 sequence: CASSLGGVDEQFF. The CDR3 nucleotides are TGTGCCAGCAGCTTAGGGGGGGTAGATGAGCAGTTCTTC.

This clone was recorded once. The chain has TRBV7-9 and TRBJ2-5, with D perhaps given as TRBD1 or TRBD2 (5 bases each). V lost 6 bases and J 5 bases, leaving 19 bases between the germline ends. Germline CDR1 SEHNR, CDR2 FQNEAQ (reference sequence). The CDR3 runs 15 residues. CDR3 coding DNA: TGTGCCAGCAGTCCGAGTCTGGGACGCGGCGAGACCCAGTACTTC. Encoded protein: CASSPSLGRGETQYF.

The gene calls are TRBV9 and TRBJ2-3; D gene uncertain. The CDR3 is made up of 16 amino acids. With 0 bases removed from V and 0 bases from J, the gap between germline ends came to 11 bases. From germline, CDR1 is SGDLS and CDR2 YYNGEE. CDR3 region: CASSVEDGRSTDTQYF. CDR3 coding DNA: TGTGCCAGCAGCGTAGAAGATGGCAGGAGCACAGATACGCAGTATTTT. The whole variable domain, filled in from reference TRBV9 and TRBJ2-3, reads DSGVTQTPKHLITATGQRVTLRCSPRSGDLSVYWYQQSLDQGLQFLIQYYNGEERAKGNILERFSAQQFPDLHSELNLSSLELGDSALYFCASSVEDGRSTDTQYFGPGTRLTVL.

In its sample, this clone was seen once. In nucleotides, the CDR3 is TGCGCCAGCAGCCAAGGTAGTCTACGTCTAGTGGCAGATACGCAGTATTTT. This gives the protein CASSQGSLRLVADTQYF. This chain joins TRBV4-1 and TRBJ2-3; no firm D call. Trimming pared 1 base from V and 4 bases from J, leaving 18 bases between. The CDR3 extends over 17 amino acids. From germline, CDR1 is MGHRA and CDR2 YSYEKL.

The chain combines TRBV5-8 with TRBJ2-1; D assignment may be TRBD1 or TRBD2 (5 bases each). The CDR3 consists of 14 residues. The V end was cut by 4 bases, the J end by 4 bases, with 12 bases between. Germline assignment: CDR1 SGHTS and CDR2 YDEGEE. The CDR3 reads CASSGGGGYNEQFF. CDR3 nucleotide sequence: TGTGCCAGCAGCGGTGGGGGTGGGTACAATGAGCAGTTCTTC.

This clone was found once. The rearrangement uses TRBV28 and TRBJ1-5; a possible D gene is TRBD1 (6 bases). V lost 5 bases and J lost 4, with 9 bases in between. The CDR3 is 13 amino acids. Germline CDR1 MDHEN, CDR2 SYDVKM. CDR3 loop: CASSTTGNQPQHF. CDR3 coding DNA: TGTGCCAGCAGTACAACAGGGAATCAGCCCCAGCATTTT.

This clone came up once. The genes are TRBV11-2 and TRBJ1-3; 7 bases match TRBD1. CDR3 length: 15 amino acids. Trimming cost V 4 bases and J 4 bases; bases outside gene matches: 7. Germline CDR1 reads SGHAT; CDR2 reads FQNNGV. CDR3 nucleotide sequence: TGTGCCAGCAGCTCACACGACAGGGCCGGAAACACCATATATTTT. Amino acid sequence: CASSSHDRAGNTIYF. The full variable domain, its missing parts supplied by reference TRBV11-2 and TRBJ1-3, is EAGVAQSPRYKIIEKRQSVAFWCNPISGHATLYWYQQILGQGPKLLIQFQNNGVVDDSQLPKDRFSAERLKGVDSTLKIQPAKLEDSAVYLCASSSHDRAGNTIYFGEGSWLTVV.

The chain combines TRBV9 with TRBJ2-7; TRBD2 matches at 14 bases. J was trimmed by 2 bases and V by 0 bases; bases with no gene match: 10. Germline CDR1 SGDLS, CDR2 YYNGEE. The CDR3 consists of 19 residues. CDR3 DNA sequence: TGTGCCAGCAGCGTAGGGACCGGGACTAGCGGGAGTTTACCCTACGAGCAGTACTTC. Translated, it gives CASSVGTGTSGSLPYEQYF.

V is TRBV29-1 and J is TRBJ2-7, with TRBD1 as a possible D gene (5 bases). Trimming pared 1 base from V and 4 bases from J, leaving 14 bases between. The CDR3 covers 14 residues. Germline CDR1 SQVTM, CDR2 ANQGSEA. In nucleotides, the CDR3 is TGCAGCGTTGAAGGGGCAGGGAAAACATACGAGCAGTACTTC. Translated, it gives CSVEGAGKTYEQYF.

V and J are TRBV7-9 and TRBJ2-1; no reliable D call. The CDR3 has 15 amino acids. Trimming removed 2 bases from V and 5 bases from J, with 13 bases in between. In germline, CDR1 is SEHNR, CDR2 FQNEAQ (reference sequence). The CDR3 region has the DNA TGTGCCAGCAGCTTACCAAGGGTGGCTAACAATGAGCAGTTCTTC. It is translated as CASSLPRVANNEQFF.

This chain uses TRBV5-4 with TRBJ2-7; 11 bases line up with TRBD1. Unmatched junction bases numbered 3, after V lost 0 bases and J lost 4 bases. In germline, CDR1 is SGHNT, CDR2 YYREEE (reference sequence). This CDR3 has 15 residues. The CDR3 sequence is CASSLGGQGVYEQYF. The CDR3 coding sequence is TGTGCCAGCAGCTTGGGGGGACAGGGGGTTTACGAGCAGTACTTC.

V and J are TRBV18 and TRBJ2-7, with unresolved D. V was pared by 2 bases and J by 6 bases, with 14 bases between. The germline V gene encodes CDR1 KGHSH and CDR2 LQKENI. This CDR3 is built from 14 residues. CDR3 sequence: CASSPGIKGGEQYF. The CDR3 DNA reads TGTGCCAGCTCACCAGGGATTAAGGGTGGCGAGCAGTACTTC.

The rearrangement joins TRBV6-4 to TRBJ1-3, with 7 bases fitting TRBD1. The CDR3 has 13 amino acids. CDR1 and CDR2 from the germline V gene are MRHNA and SNTAGT. V lost 6 bases and J lost 4; bases outside the gene matches: 3. The CDR3 coding sequence is TGTGCCAGCAGAGGGACAGTGGGAAACACCATATATTTT. It codes for CASRGTVGNTIYF.

This rearrangement joins TRBV7-2 to TRBJ1-1, with 8 bases lining up with TRBD1. CDR1 is SGHTA and CDR2 is FQGNSA in the germline V gene. CDR3 length equals 15 residues. V lost 2 bases to trimming and J lost 4 bases; unmatched junction nucleotides: 6. CDR3 nucleotides: TGTGCCAGCAGCTTACAGGGGGCGCAGGTCACTGAAGCTTTCTTT. Protein sequence: CASSLQGAQVTEAFF.

The V call is TRBV6-1, the J call TRBJ2-7; TRBD1 is a possible D gene (5 bases). Germline loops: CDR1 MNHNS, CDR2 SASEGT. The CDR3 is 13 amino acids. V was trimmed by 6 bases and J by 6 bases, leaving 15 bases between them. The CDR3 spells CASRGQGAGEQYF. The CDR3 DNA sequence: TGTGCCAGCAGGGGTCAGGGTGCCGGCGAGCAGTACTTC.

The chain carries TRBV25-1 and TRBJ2-1; 7 positions match TRBD1. Germline lookup yields CDR1 MGHDK and CDR2 SYGVNS. V was pared by 1 base and J by 7 bases, with 10 bases of the junction left unmatched. This CDR3 contains 16 residues. The CDR3 nucleotides are TGTGCCAGCAGTGAATTAGGGGACCAGGGGGTTAATGAGCAGTTCTTC. Its translation: CASSELGDQGVNEQFF.

CDR3 nucleotides: TGCGCCAGCACTTCCGGGACAGCCTACACCGGGGAGCTGTTTTTT. It specifies CASTSGTAYTGELFF. The chain joins TRBV5-1 to TRBJ2-2, with 7 bases fitting TRBD1. CDR3 size: 15 residues. V lost 6 bases to trimming and J lost 3 bases; unmatched junction nucleotides: 8. The V gene's germline CDR1 is SGHRS and CDR2 YFSETQ. The variable domain in full, with the rest retrieved from reference TRBV5-1 and TRBJ2-2, is KAGVTQTPRYLIKTRGQQVTLSCSPISGHRSVSWYQQTPGQGLQFLFEYFSETQRNKGNFPGRFSGRQFSNSRSEMNVSTLELGDSALYLCASTSGTAYTGELFFGEGSRLTVL.

V usage is TRBV7-2 and J usage is TRBJ2-3; possibly TRBD2 for D (6 bases). V gave up 0 bases and J gave up 4 bases, with 8 bases separating them. The CDR3 runs to 14 residues. The germline gives CDR1 SGHTA, CDR2 FQGNSA. The CDR3 spells CASSLARDADTQYF. For the CDR3, the DNA is TGTGCCAGCAGCTTAGCGCGGGACGCAGATACGCAGTATTTT.

The chain employs TRBV7-9 and TRBJ2-7, with 8 bases fitting TRBD1. The V gene's germline CDR1 is SEHNR and CDR2 FQNEAQ (reference sequence). J lost 4 bases, V lost 3 bases, and 8 bases had no gene match. The CDR3 length is 15 residues. CDR3 DNA: TGTGCCAGCAGCTTCATAGGGACAGGTTTGTACGAGCAGTACTTC. Amino acid sequence: CASSFIGTGLYEQYF.

The V gene is TRBV10-3, the J gene TRBJ1-2; D might be TRBD1 (6 bases). CDR3 length: 15 amino acids. Trimming took 2 bases from V and 0 from J, leaving 10 bases between them. Looked up from germline, CDR1 is ENHRY and CDR2 is SYGVKD. CDR3 bases: TGTGCCATCAGTGAGACCGGGACACCTAACTATGGCTACACCTTC. Protein sequence: CAISETGTPNYGYTF.

The V and J genes are TRBV5-4 and TRBJ1-5; a possible D gene is TRBD1 (6 bases). Germline CDR1 is SGHNT and CDR2 is YYREEE (reference sequence). V lost 0 bases and J lost 5, with 12 bases in between. The CDR3 totals 15 residues. The CDR3 bases are TGTGCCAGCAGCTTGGAGGGGGTCGGCGATCAGCCCCAGCATTTT. This translates into CASSLEGVGDQPQHF. The whole variable domain, filled in from reference TRBV5-4 and TRBJ1-5, reads ETGVTQSPTHLIKTRGQQVTLRCSSQSGHNTVSWYQQALGQGPQFIFQYYREEENGRGNFPPRFSGLQFPNYSSELNVNALELDDSALYLCASSLEGVGDQPQHFGDGTRLSIL.

This chain connects TRBV7-8 to TRBJ1-1, with D possibly TRBD1 on 5 matching bases. Trimming stripped 7 bases from V and 5 bases from J, with 20 bases between. This CDR3 has 15 residues. CDR1 is SGHVS, CDR2 FQNEAQ, per germline. The CDR3 sequence: CASTFQRRGDTEAFF. The CDR3 nucleotides read TGTGCCAGCACCTTTCAGAGGAGGGGTGATACTGAAGCTTTCTTT. The variable domain in full, with the rest retrieved from reference TRBV7-8 and TRBJ1-1, is GAGVSQSPRYKVAKRGQDVALRCDPISGHVSLFWYQQALGQGPEFLTYFQNEAQLDKSGLPSDRFFAERPEGSVSTLKIQRTQQEDSAVYLCASTFQRRGDTEAFFGQGTRLTVV.